The TCR beta chain under discussion was sequenced for a study of T cell changes during pregnancy in multiple sclerosis. V was trimmed by 1 base and J by 0 bases, leaving 13 bases between them. CDR3 size: 17 residues. Germline-derived CDR1 and CDR2 are MDHEN and SYDVKM. Clones were sequenced by immunoSEQ multiplex PCR, and TCRdb holds only the in-frame ones, with some missing. The sample holds around 65,000 clones, around 90% seen once. The starting material was peripheral blood, obtained in the third trimester of pregnancy. The TCR comes from a female donor in good health, enrolled as a control in a pregnancy study. This chain uses TRBV28 with TRBJ2-4, with D possibly TRBD2 on 7 matching bases. As DNA, the CDR3 is TGTGCCAGCAGTTTATTAGGGGGGGGGTTAGCCAAAAACATTCAGTACTTC. Protein sequence: CASSLLGGGLAKNIQYF.